The rows below give T cell receptor beta chains drawn from one sample of a study of cytotoxic CD8 clonotypes in ibrutinib-treated CLL. The assay was immunoSEQ multiplex PCR, and TCRdb's table has in-frame clones only and misses some. In the table there are hundreds of thousands of clones, 60% to 75% of which are singletons. Sample: PBMCs, taken after 24 months of ibrutinib treatment. All receptors derive from a human donor with chronic lymphocytic leukemia. Both conserved end residues are part of each CDR3. The order of the fields is V gene, D gene, CDR3 length, clone size, J gene, CDR3 protein, CDR3 DNA. The D gene is left open where the match is weak. For some rows the clone size is stated as once, few or many, or as a class when expanded; others skip it.

>TRBV7-2|NA|15|NA|TRBJ2-7
CASSLAPGVYYEQYF
TGTGCCAGCAGCTTAGCGCCCGGGGTCTACTACGAGCAGTACTTC
>TRBV9|TRBD2|14|few|TRBJ2-7
CASSVSGSLDEQYF
TGTGCCAGCAGCGTTAGCGGGAGCTTGGACGAGCAGTACTTC
>TRBV19|NA|15|NA|TRBJ2-1
CASTESSAINDEQFF
TGTGCCAGTACCGAGAGTAGCGCTATTAATGATGAGCAGTTCTTC
>TRBV11-3|TRBD2|15|few|TRBJ2-5
CASSSGLAGEETQYF
TGTGCCAGCAGCTCCGGACTAGCGGGAGAAGAGACCCAGTACTTC
>TRBV5-1|NA|15|NA|TRBJ1-1
CASSLVGGGNTEAFF
TGCGCCAGCAGCTTGGTTGGTGGTGGAAACACTGAAGCTTTCTTT
>TRBV14|NA|13|NA|TRBJ2-1
CASSQVPGQEQFF
TGTGCCAGCAGCCAAGTCCCGGGCCAAGAGCAGTTCTTC
>TRBV6-6|NA|13|NA|TRBJ2-1
CATKDTGEGEQFF
TGTGCCACCAAAGATACGGGAGAGGGTGAGCAGTTCTTC
>TRBV19|TRBD1|15|NA|TRBJ2-7
CASSNRQGSSYEQYF
TGTGCCAGTAGTAATAGACAGGGGAGCTCCTACGAGCAGTACTTC
>TRBV7-6|NA|19|NA|TRBJ1-5
CASSLGSHELKGTNQPQHF
TGTGCCAGCAGCTTAGGGTCCCACGAGCTCAAGGGGACTAATCAGCCCCAGCATTTT
>TRBV5-1|NA|15|NA|TRBJ1-1
CASSPREGMNTEAFF
TGCGCCAGCAGCCCCCGTGAAGGGATGAACACTGAAGCTTTCTTT
>TRBV13|NA|14|NA|TRBJ2-7
CASSRATSRYEQYF
TGTGCCAGCAGCCGGGCCACTAGCAGGTACGAGCAGTACTTC
>TRBV23-1|NA|12|few|TRBJ2-5
CASGPGQETQYF
TGCGCCAGCGGACCAGGGCAAGAGACCCAGTACTTC
>TRBV29-1|NA|17|NA|TRBJ2-4
CSVRPGTRFETTTIQYF
TGCAGCGTTCGGCCCGGGACAAGGTTTGAGACTACCACCATTCAGTACTTC
>TRBV14|TRBD1|14|NA|TRBJ2-7
CASSLRDRGLEQYF
TGTGCCAGCAGCCTCCGGGACAGGGGTCTCGAGCAGTACTTC
>TRBV5-1|TRBD2|13|NA|TRBJ2-2
CASGTSDTGELFF
TGCGCCAGCGGGACTAGCGACACCGGGGAGCTGTTTTTT
>TRBV6-5|TRBD2|15|NA|TRBJ2-2
CASTFSGAGTGELFF
TGTGCCAGCACATTTAGCGGGGCGGGGACCGGGGAGCTGTTTTTT
>TRBV4-1|TRBD2|17|NA|TRBJ2-1
CASSQVSSGYPYNEQFF
TGCGCCAGCAGCCAAGTATCTAGCGGATACCCCTACAATGAGCAGTTCTTC
>TRBV6-5|TRBD1|16|NA|TRBJ1-5
CASSSLGTDLNQPQHF
TGTGCCAGCAGTTCACTTGGGACAGACTTAAATCAGCCCCAGCATTTT
>TRBV5-1|TRBD1|15|few|TRBJ1-2
CASSSPTGGSYGYTF
TGCGCCAGCAGCTCTCCCACAGGGGGAAGCTATGGCTACACCTTC
>TRBV7-7|TRBD2|15|NA|TRBJ2-2
CASSRGLAITGELFF
TGTGCTAGCAGCCGCGGACTAGCGATCACCGGGGAGCTGTTTTTT
>TRBV5-4|TRBD2|18|NA|TRBJ2-2
CASSSTGGRALGTGELFF
TGTGCCAGCAGCTCCACTGGCGGGAGGGCCCTCGGAACCGGGGAGCTGTTTTTT
>TRBV5-4|TRBD1|14|NA|TRBJ1-1
CASSLQGANTEAFF
TGTGCCAGCAGCCTACAGGGGGCTAACACTGAAGCTTTCTTT
>TRBV6-5|NA|11|few|TRBJ2-2
CASGVPGELFF
TGTGCCAGCGGGGTACCCGGGGAGCTGTTTTTT
>TRBV4-3|NA|14|NA|TRBJ2-7
CASSPTRGHYEQYF
TGCGCCAGCAGCCCAACGCGGGGTCATTACGAGCAGTACTTC
>TRBV30|NA|13|NA|TRBJ1-4
CAWSVRAGEKLFF
TGTGCCTGGAGTGTACGGGCCGGTGAAAAACTGTTTTTT
>TRBV29-1|NA|11|NA|TRBJ2-2
CTGSNTGELFF
TGTACCGGGTCGAACACCGGGGAGCTGTTTTTT
>TRBV15|NA|15|NA|TRBJ2-2
CATSRDPQGTGELFF
TGTGCCACCAGCAGAGATCCTCAGGGCACCGGGGAGCTGTTTTTT
>TRBV25-1|NA|12|NA|TRBJ1-1
CASIGVGTEAFF
TGTGCCAGCATAGGGGTTGGAACTGAAGCTTTCTTT
>TRBV11-2|NA|15|NA|TRBJ1-1
CASSRRGSPDTEAFF
TGTGCCAGCAGCCGAAGAGGCTCACCGGACACTGAAGCTTTCTTT
>TRBV7-8|TRBD2|16|NA|TRBJ2-2
CASSYVGTSNAGELFF
TGTGCCAGCAGCTATGTAGGGACTAGTAACGCCGGGGAGCTGTTTTTT
>TRBV11-2|TRBD1|16|NA|TRBJ2-5
CASSFWTGASQETQYF
TGTGCCAGCAGCTTCTGGACAGGGGCTTCCCAAGAGACCCAGTACTTC
>TRBV30|NA|14|NA|TRBJ1-1
CAWRAGRVNTEAFF
TGTGCCTGGAGGGCCGGACGGGTGAACACTGAAGCTTTCTTT
>TRBV5-6|TRBD2|16|NA|TRBJ2-7
CASSLVVLAGLDEQYF
TGTGCCAGCAGCCTTGTCGTTCTAGCGGGACTAGACGAGCAGTACTTC
>TRBV6-6|NA|11|NA|TRBJ2-5
CASVREETQYF
TGTGCCAGCGTGCGGGAAGAGACCCAGTACTTC
>TRBV30|NA|16|NA|TRBJ1-4
CAWSAWTTGLNEKLFF
TGTGCCTGGAGTGCGTGGACCACAGGGCTGAATGAAAAACTGTTTTTT
>TRBV18|NA|15|NA|TRBJ2-2
CASSPMAANTGELFF
TGTGCCAGCTCACCGATGGCCGCGAACACCGGGGAGCTGTTTTTT
>TRBV6-5|NA|16|NA|TRBJ2-1
CASSYEAGSTYNEQFF
TGTGCCAGCAGTTACGAGGCGGGGTCGACCTACAATGAGCAGTTCTTC
>TRBV29-1|NA|13|NA|TRBJ1-2
CSVEGLGGYGYTF
TGCAGCGTCGAGGGGTTAGGGGGCTATGGCTACACCTTC
>TRBV11-2|TRBD1|14|NA|TRBJ1-1
CASSPGGIIAEAFF
TGTGCCAGCAGCCCAGGGGGCATCATCGCTGAAGCTTTCTTT
>TRBV2|TRBD2|14|few|TRBJ2-3
CASGGTSGSDTQYF
TGTGCCAGCGGGGGGACTAGCGGTTCAGATACGCAGTATTTT
>TRBV15|TRBD2|14|NA|TRBJ2-3
CATSSPRGADTQYF
TGTGCCACCAGCAGCCCTCGGGGGGCAGATACGCAGTATTTT
>TRBV7-3|NA|13|NA|TRBJ1-1
CASSEGPNTEAFF
TGTGCCAGCAGCGAGGGTCCGAACACTGAAGCTTTCTTT
>TRBV10-3|NA|15|once|TRBJ2-7
CAISLVRHTSYEQYF
TGTGCCATCAGCCTGGTCCGGCACACCTCCTACGAGCAGTACTTC
>TRBV19|NA|16|NA|TRBJ2-7
CATQAGGDPLSYEQYF
TGTGCCACTCAGGCCGGGGGCGACCCGCTGAGCTACGAGCAGTACTTC
>TRBV19|NA|15|NA|TRBJ2-5
CASSRGYLGQETQYF
TGTGCCAGTAGTAGAGGGTACCTTGGCCAAGAGACCCAGTACTTC
>TRBV28|NA|15|NA|TRBJ2-1
CASRDGVLPYNEQFF
TGTGCCAGCAGGGATGGGGTCCTGCCCTACAATGAGCAGTTCTTC
>TRBV11-2|NA|13|NA|TRBJ1-2
CASSSGHPRGYTF
TGTGCCAGCAGCTCCGGACATCCGCGGGGCTACACCTTC
>TRBV6-6|NA|12|NA|TRBJ2-5
CASSPNEETQYF
TGTGCCAGCAGTCCTAACGAGGAGACCCAGTACTTC
>TRBV15|NA|18|NA|TRBJ2-4
CATSRDWGADPAKNIQYF
TGTGCCACCAGCAGAGATTGGGGAGCGGACCCAGCCAAAAACATTCAGTACTTC
>TRBV6-5|NA|14|NA|TRBJ2-7
CASTAVLGTYEQYF
TGTGCCAGCACCGCGGTACTAGGAACCTACGAGCAGTACTTC
>TRBV4-2|NA|14|NA|TRBJ1-1
CASSQDPTPIGAFF
TGTGCCAGCAGCCAAGACCCGACACCCATCGGAGCTTTCTTT
>TRBV4-3|TRBD2|16|few|TRBJ2-7
CASSQERREGPGEQYF
TGCGCCAGCAGCCAAGAAAGGCGGGAGGGCCCGGGGGAGCAGTACTTC